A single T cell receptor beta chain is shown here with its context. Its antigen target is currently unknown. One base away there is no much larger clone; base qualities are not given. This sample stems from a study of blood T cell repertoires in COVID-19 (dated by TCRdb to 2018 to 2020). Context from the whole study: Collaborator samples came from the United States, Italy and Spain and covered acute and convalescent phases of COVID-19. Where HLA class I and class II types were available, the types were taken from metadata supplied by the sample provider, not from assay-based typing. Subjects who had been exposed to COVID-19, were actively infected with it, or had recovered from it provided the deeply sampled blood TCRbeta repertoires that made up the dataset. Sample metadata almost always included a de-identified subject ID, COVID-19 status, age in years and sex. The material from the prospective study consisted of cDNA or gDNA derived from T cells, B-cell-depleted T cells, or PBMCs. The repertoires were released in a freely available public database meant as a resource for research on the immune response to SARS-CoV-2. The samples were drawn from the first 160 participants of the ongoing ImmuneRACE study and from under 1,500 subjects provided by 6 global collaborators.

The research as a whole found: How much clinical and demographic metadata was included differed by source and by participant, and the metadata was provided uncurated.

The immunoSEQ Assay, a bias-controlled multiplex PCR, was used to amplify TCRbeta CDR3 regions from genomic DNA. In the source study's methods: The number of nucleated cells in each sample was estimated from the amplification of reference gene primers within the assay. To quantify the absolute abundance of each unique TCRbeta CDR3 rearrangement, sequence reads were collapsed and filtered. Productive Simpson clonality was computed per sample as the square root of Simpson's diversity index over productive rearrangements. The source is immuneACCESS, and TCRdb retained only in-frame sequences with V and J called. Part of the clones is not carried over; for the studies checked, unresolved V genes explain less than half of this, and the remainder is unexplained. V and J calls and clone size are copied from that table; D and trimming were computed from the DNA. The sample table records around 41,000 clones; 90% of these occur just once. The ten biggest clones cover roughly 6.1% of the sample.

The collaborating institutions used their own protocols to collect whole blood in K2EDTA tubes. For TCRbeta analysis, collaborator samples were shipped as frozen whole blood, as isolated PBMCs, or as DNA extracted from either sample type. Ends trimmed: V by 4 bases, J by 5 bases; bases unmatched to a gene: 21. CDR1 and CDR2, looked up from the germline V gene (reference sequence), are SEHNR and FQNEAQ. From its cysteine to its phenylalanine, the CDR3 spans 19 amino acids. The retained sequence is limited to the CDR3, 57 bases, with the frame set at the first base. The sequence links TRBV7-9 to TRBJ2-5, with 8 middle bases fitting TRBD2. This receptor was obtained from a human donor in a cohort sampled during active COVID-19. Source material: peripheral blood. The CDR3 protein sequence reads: CASSSRRGGRIWFVETQYF. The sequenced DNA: TGTGCCAGCAGCTCCCGCCGGGGGGGGCGAATTTGGTTTGTGGAGACCCAGTACTTC. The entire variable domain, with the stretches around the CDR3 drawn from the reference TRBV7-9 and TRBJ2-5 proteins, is DTGVSQNPRHKITKRGQNVTFRCDPISEHNRLYWYRQTLGQGPEFLTYFQNEAQLEKSRLLSDRFSAERPKGSFSTLEIQRTEQGDSAMYLCASSSRRGGRIWFVETQYFGPGTRLLVL.